This TCR beta chain was sequenced during a study of OX40 agonist ivuxolimab in advanced cancers. Study findings and constraints: There were, on average, more expanded clones in CD8+ T cells than in CD4+.

TCRdb's copy holds only in-frame clones and misses some; the assay was immunoSEQ multiplex PCR. The sample records around 100,000 clones, approximately 93% being singletons. CDR1 is SEHNR, CDR2 FQNEAQ, per germline (reference sequence). Trimming shortened V by 7 bases and J by 4 bases, and 16 bases separated the two germline ends. The CDR3 runs to 14 residues. This clone was observed once. What it binds is not known. The material was CD4+ or CD8+ T cells sorted from blood, obtained in a trial of the OX40 agonist ivuxolimab. V and J are TRBV7-9 and TRBJ1-1; D remains unclear. This TCR was sampled from an adult with an advanced solid tumor such as melanoma, head and neck, liver or kidney cancer. This chain's CDR3 is CASTPDGVGTEAFF. The CDR3 bases are TGTGCCAGCACCCCAGATGGGGTAGGCACTGAAGCTTTCTTT.